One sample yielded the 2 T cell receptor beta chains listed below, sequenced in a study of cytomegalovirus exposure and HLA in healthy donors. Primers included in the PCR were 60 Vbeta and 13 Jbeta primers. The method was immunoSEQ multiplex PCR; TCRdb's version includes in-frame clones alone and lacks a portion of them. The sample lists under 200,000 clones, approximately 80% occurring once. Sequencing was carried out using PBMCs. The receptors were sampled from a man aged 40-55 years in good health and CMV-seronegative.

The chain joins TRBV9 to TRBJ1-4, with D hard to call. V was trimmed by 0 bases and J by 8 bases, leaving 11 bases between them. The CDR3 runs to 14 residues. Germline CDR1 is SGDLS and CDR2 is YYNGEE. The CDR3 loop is CASSVAGSEEKLFF. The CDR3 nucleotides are TGTGCCAGCAGCGTAGCCGGGAGCGAGGAAAAACTGTTTTTT.

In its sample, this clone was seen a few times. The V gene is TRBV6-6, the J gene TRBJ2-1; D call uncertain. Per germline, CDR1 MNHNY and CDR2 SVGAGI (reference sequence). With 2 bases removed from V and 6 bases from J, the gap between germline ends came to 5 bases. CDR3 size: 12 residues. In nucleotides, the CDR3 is TGTGCCAGCAGTTACGGGCCCAATGAGCAGTTCTTC. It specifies CASSYGPNEQFF.